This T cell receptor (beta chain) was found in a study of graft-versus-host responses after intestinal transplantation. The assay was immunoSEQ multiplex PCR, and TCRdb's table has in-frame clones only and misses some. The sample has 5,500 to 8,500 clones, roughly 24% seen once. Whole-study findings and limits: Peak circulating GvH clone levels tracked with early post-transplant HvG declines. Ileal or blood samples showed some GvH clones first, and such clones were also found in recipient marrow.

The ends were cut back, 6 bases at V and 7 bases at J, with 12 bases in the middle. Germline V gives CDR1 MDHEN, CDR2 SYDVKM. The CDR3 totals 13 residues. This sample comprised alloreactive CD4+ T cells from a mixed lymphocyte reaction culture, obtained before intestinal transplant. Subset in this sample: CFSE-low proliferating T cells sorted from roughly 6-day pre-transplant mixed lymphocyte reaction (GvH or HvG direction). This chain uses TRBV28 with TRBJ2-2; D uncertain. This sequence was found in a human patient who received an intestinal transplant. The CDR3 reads CASSPLGRGELFF. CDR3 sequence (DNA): TGTGCCAGCAGCCCTCTTGGCCGCGGGGAGCTGTTTTTT.